Below, 20 T cell receptor beta chains from the same sample are listed, as sequenced in a study of T cells in Graves' hyperthyroidism and ophthalmopathy. What was amplified from RNA transcripts were TCR beta CDR3 regions. First-round RT-PCR with HTBI primers amplified the TCR CDR3 region. TCRdb re-derived calls from the multiplex PCR reads in MiXCR, one entry per CDR3 protein. The sample contains approximately 520,000 distinct CDR3 sequences, roughly a quarter of which appear only once. Sequencing was done on a sample of blood. Every receptor here comes from a woman between 25 and 40 years old with Graves' ophthalmopathy.

The table lists this clonotype with many counts. CDR3 coding DNA: TGTGCCAGCAGTTCTAGCGCTAGCACAGATACGCAGTATTTT. It translates to CASSSSASTDTQYF. The chain employs TRBV7-3 and TRBJ2-3, with D maybe TRBD2 (6 bases). Germline CDR1 reads SGHTA; CDR2 reads FQGTGA. The V end was cut by 6 bases, the J end by 0 bases, with 10 bases between. The CDR3 spans 14 residues.

This clonotype was counted a few times. The V gene is TRBV29-1, the J gene TRBJ2-1; 8 bases line up with TRBD2. V was clipped by 3 bases and J by 9 bases; unmatched bases: 10. Per germline, CDR1 SQVTM and CDR2 ANQGSEA. The CDR3 extends over 14 amino acids. CDR3 DNA sequence: TGCAGCGTTGAGGTACTACGGGGGGGCGGTGAGCAGTTCTTC. The encoded protein is CSVEVLRGGGEQFF.

The chain recombines TRBV6-2 or TRBV6-3 with TRBJ2-5; 12 bases are shared with TRBD2. CDR1 and CDR2 (germline): MNHEY, SVGEGT. The CDR3 runs to 18 residues. J lost 5 bases, V lost 2 bases, and 12 bases had no gene match. CDR3 residues: CASSYPPSSGGAQETQYF. In DNA, the CDR3 is TGTGCCAGCAGTTACCCCCCCTCTAGCGGGGGGGCCCAGGAGACCCAGTACTTC.

This clonotype was recorded many times. The chain couples TRBV20-1 to TRBJ1-1, with D maybe TRBD1 (5 bases). From germline, CDR1 is DFQATT and CDR2 SNEGSKA (reference sequence). This CDR3 is built from 15 residues. V lost 5 bases to trimming and J lost 3 bases, with 19 bases between them. CDR3 loop: CSAHSGPPGDTEAFF. The DNA of the CDR3 is TGCAGTGCTCATTCAGGGCCCCCCGGGGACACTGAAGCTTTCTTT.

The table lists this clonotype with many counts. The chain is built from TRBV28 and TRBJ1-5; TRBD1 matches at 8 bases. The CDR3 sequence is 15 residues long. V shed 6 bases, J shed 7 bases, and the junction held 11 bases outside the gene matches. Germline CDR1 is MDHEN and CDR2 is SYDVKM. The CDR3 reads CASRTGQGLSQPQHF. DNA of the CDR3: TGTGCCAGCAGAACAGGACAGGGCTTGTCCCAGCCCCAGCATTTT.

This clonotype was observed at least ten times. CDR3 loop: CASSLRSAETQYF. In DNA, the CDR3 is TGTGCCAGCAGTCTTAGGTCGGCGGAGACCCAGTACTTC. This chain connects TRBV28 to TRBJ2-5; no clear D. The CDR3 totals 13 residues. Germline V CDR1 and CDR2: MDHEN, SYDVKM. Trimming took off 5 bases at V and 5 bases at J, with 12 bases between the two ends.

This clonotype was seen many times. The rearrangement links TRBV6-1 to TRBJ2-7, with D hard to call. The CDR3 sequence is 12 residues long. V lost 7 bases and J lost 4, with 11 bases in between. Germline V gene lookup returns CDR1 MNHNS and CDR2 SASEGT. CDR3 protein: CASTQVGYEQYF. CDR3 in DNA: TGTGCCAGCACGCAGGTCGGGTACGAGCAGTACTTC.

The chain links TRBV14 to TRBJ2-5; D may match TRBD1 or TRBD2 (5 bases each). Germline V lookup: CDR1 SGHDN, CDR2 FVKESK. The CDR3 loop spans 13 amino acids. V was cut by 1 base and J by 6 bases, with 9 bases left in between. The CDR3: CASSQVGGQTQYF. As DNA, the CDR3 is TGTGCCAGCAGCCAAGTTGGGGGACAGACCCAGTACTTC.

This clonotype appeared many times. The chain joins TRBV29-1 to TRBJ1-1; D may be TRBD1 (5 bases). The CDR3 is 14 amino acids. V lost 4 bases to trimming and J lost 1 base, with 13 bases between them. Looked up from germline, CDR1 is SQVTM and CDR2 is ANQGSEA. CDR3 region: CSVVGTGPNTEAFF. DNA of the CDR3: TGCAGCGTTGTGGGGACGGGTCCGAACACTGAAGCTTTCTTT.

There are many counts of this clonotype. The chain recombines TRBV15 with TRBJ1-2; D unresolved. Trimming took 0 bases from V and 4 from J, leaving 21 bases between them. Germline CDR1 and CDR2: LNHNV and YYDKDF (reference sequence). The CDR3 covers 18 residues. DNA of the CDR3: TGTGCCACCAGCAGAGATACTGTCGGACCGGGCAACCGCTATGGCTACACCTTC. Its translation is CATSRDTVGPGNRYGYTF.

This clonotype was found many times. This chain joins TRBV7-2 and TRBJ1-1, with D possibly being TRBD1 (6 bases). Trimming took off 2 bases at V and 11 bases at J, with 12 bases between the two ends. Germline V lookup: CDR1 SGHTA, CDR2 FQGNSA. The CDR3 sequence is 12 residues long. CDR3 amino acids: CASSLRNRAAFF. For the CDR3, the DNA is TGTGCCAGCAGCTTAAGAAACAGGGCTGCTTTCTTT.

This clonotype was counted many times. The chain uses TRBV11-2 and TRBJ1-2; D ambiguous. The CDR3 is made up of 17 amino acids. Germline assignment: CDR1 SGHAT and CDR2 FQNNGV. Trimming left V 0 bases short and J 3 bases short, with 17 bases between. The CDR3 coding sequence is TGTGCCAGCAGCTTAGATCTCAGTGTTCAGACATACTATGGCTACACCTTC. This encodes CASSLDLSVQTYYGYTF. The entire variable domain, with the rest obtained from reference TRBV11-2 and TRBJ1-2, is as follows: EAGVAQSPRYKIIEKRQSVAFWCNPISGHATLYWYQQILGQGPKLLIQFQNNGVVDDSQLPKDRFSAERLKGVDSTLKIQPAKLEDSAVYLCASSLDLSVQTYYGYTFGSGTRLTVV.

The chain carries TRBV19 and TRBJ1-2; D possibly corresponds to TRBD1 (6 bases). The ends were cut back, 6 bases at V and 6 bases at J, with 17 bases in the middle. This CDR3 comprises 14 residues. Germline CDR1 and CDR2: LNHDA and SQIVND (reference sequence). In DNA, the CDR3 is TGTGCCAGTAGCACCCCCGGGACACGCCATGGCTACACCTTC. Its protein product is CASSTPGTRHGYTF.

This clonotype appeared many times. The J gene is TRBJ1-3, the V gene TRBV27; D not resolved. Germline CDR1 MNHEY, CDR2 SMNVEV (reference sequence). This CDR3 spans 13 amino acids. V gave up 6 bases and J gave up 4 bases, with 10 bases separating them. CDR3 in amino acids: CASSRRLGNTIYF. CDR3 sequence (DNA): TGTGCCAGCAGCCGACGGCTCGGAAACACCATATATTTT.

This clonotype was observed many times. This chain joins TRBV12-3 or TRBV12-4 and TRBJ2-2, with D perhaps TRBD1 or TRBD2 (5 bases each). The length of the CDR3 is 15 residues. V was pared by 6 bases and J by 5 bases, with 16 bases between. As DNA, the CDR3 is TGTGCCAGCAGCCTCTTTGGTGGGGGAACCGGGGAGCTGTTTTTT. Its protein is CASSLFGGGTGELFF.

The table lists this clonotype with many counts. A read error may account for a junction end that differs from germline. The chain has TRBV6-5 and TRBJ1-2, with D maybe TRBD1 (6 bases). Germline V gene sequence: CDR1 MNHEY, CDR2 SVGAGI. The CDR3 is made up of 15 amino acids. The CDR3 nucleotides read TGTGCCCGCAGTTACTCAGGGGATTTTTCCTATGGCTACACCTTC. Amino acids: CARSYSGDFSYGYTF.

This clonotype has ten or more counts. This chain joins TRBV13 and TRBJ1-1; possibly TRBD1 for D (5 bases). Trimming shortened V by 6 bases and J by 5 bases, and 19 bases separated the two germline ends. The CDR3 totals 15 residues. CDR1 and CDR2 from the germline V gene are PRHDT and FYEKMQ (reference sequence). In DNA form, the CDR3 reads TGTGCCAGCAGTAATGGGAGGCAGGGAGGAACTGAAGCTTTCTTT. Translating gives CASSNGRQGGTEAFF.

This clonotype has a handful of counts. The CDR3 nucleotides read TGTGCCAGCAGCTTACGGACAGGGGACATTCAGTACTTC. Residues: CASSLRTGDIQYF. The V call is TRBV7-2, the J call TRBJ2-4; 9 bases agree with TRBD1. The CDR3 sequence is 13 residues long. CDR1 is SGHTA and CDR2 is FQGNSA in the germline V gene. The V gene end was trimmed by 2 bases and the J gene end by 8 bases; junction bases not matched to a gene: 1.

This clonotype was recorded at least ten times. The CDR3 nucleotides are TGTGCCAGCAGTTTAGGGCCCTCGGCAGGACGCTCTGGAAACACCATATATTTT. Translated: CASSLGPSAGRSGNTIYF. The V and J genes are TRBV28 and TRBJ1-3; D is unclear. The germline V gene encodes CDR1 MDHEN and CDR2 SYDVKM. This CDR3 has 18 residues. Trimming cost V 2 bases and J 0 bases, with 17 bases left between them. Variable domain in full (rest from reference TRBV28 and TRBJ1-3): DVKVTQSSRYLVKRTGEKVFLECVQDMDHENMFWYRQDPGLGLRLIYFSYDVKMKEKGDIPEGYSVSREKKERFSLILESASTNQTSMYLCASSLGPSAGRSGNTIYFGEGSWLTVV.

This clonotype was counted many times. The chain has TRBV9 and TRBJ2-5, with 8 bases that match TRBD2. The trim removed 1 base at V and 0 bases at J, leaving 2 bases unmatched. Germline-derived CDR1 and CDR2 are SGDLS and YYNGEE. CDR3 length equals 15 residues. The DNA of the CDR3 is TGTGCCAGCAGCGTAAGCGGGGGCCACCAAGAGACCCAGTACTTC. Residues: CASSVSGGHQETQYF.